This entry is about one T cell receptor beta chain. Looked up from germline, CDR1 is MNHEY and CDR2 is SVGAGI. The CDR3 spans 12 residues. V gave up 10 bases and J gave up 6 bases; unmatched junction bases: 7. This sample was included in a study of blood T cell repertoires in COVID-19. Study in general: Acute and convalescent COVID-19 specimens originated in the United States, Italy and Spain. The cDNA or gDNA used as material had been derived from T cells, B-cell-depleted T cells, or PBMCs.

The authors' processing: The assay estimated nucleated cells by amplifying reference gene primers. Only in-frame clones appear in the TCRdb table, and some are missing; sequencing was by immunoSEQ multiplex PCR. Clone size and V and J calls were adopted from that table, with D and trimming inferred from the DNA. Of some 11,000 clones in the sample, around 78% were seen once. The TCR was taken from a human donor in a cohort sampled during active COVID-19. Sequencing used peripheral blood. This sequence joins TRBV6-5 and TRBJ2-7; 9 nucleotides match TRBD1. CDR3 loop: CATKGQGREQYF. DNA of the CDR3: TGTGCCACCAAGGGACAGGGCCGCGAGCAGTACTTC.